One T cell receptor (beta chain) is described in this entry. The antigen it recognizes is unknown. No clone much larger than this one lies a single base away; base qualities are absent. The data belong to a study of blood T cells in healthy people across ages (dated by TCRdb to 2014 to 2015). At the level of the whole study: In model experiments, template switching captured about one uniquely barcoded TCR beta cDNA molecule for every two T cells. Using deep sequencing normalized with unique cDNA molecular identifiers, the study measured how TCR beta repertoire diversity changes with age. Donors were grouped into four age groups: young (average approximately 15 years), middle-aged (around 39), aged (around 66) and long-lived (approximately 82). Two additional independent replicas of 1 million unique cDNA reads from the same blood draw were analyzed for two donors (one aged 18 to 30 and one aged 80 or older).

Library preparation used 5' RACE. The sequencing machine was an Illumina HiSeq 2500. The second PCR ran for about 6 to 12 cycles and used a J-beta primer mix along with a sample-barcoded 5' primer. A unique molecular identifier was introduced onto each TCR beta cDNA molecule by a template-switch 5' adaptor carrying 12 random nucleotides. At least 2.5 million CDR3-containing paired-end reads were obtained from each sample. All of the RNA was converted into first-strand cDNA using the Mint cDNA synthesis kit, with a TRBC-specific oligonucleotide serving as the primer. After uracil-DNA glycosylase treatment, a first 18-cycle PCR used universal primers M1SS and BC2_uni_R on all cDNA. In the source study's methods: For normalization, 1 million high-quality reads, each with a distinct molecular identifier, were randomly selected from each sample. Reads sharing molecular identifiers were discarded rather than binned into consensus sequences. MiTCR, set to a Q25 quality threshold and the strictest error-elimination algorithm, was used for CDR3 identification, clonotype clustering and error correction. A nonparametric unseen species model using Euler transformation provided a lower-bound estimate of total TCR beta diversity. TCRdb cleaned the public reads at Q25 with fastp, built clones with MiXCR and kept in-frame beta chains. Each CDR3 protein gets just one entry, which takes the most common genes and DNA from the rows behind it. None of the V and J calls come from the authors' own analysis; TCRdb made them. The sample table lists 750,000 to 850,000 distinct CDR3 sequences, roughly 25% of them with a count of one. The leading ten clones occupy approximately 4% of the sample.

The paper's findings and limits, for the study overall: A strong correlation was found between observed TCR beta diversity and the percentage of naive T cells measured by flow cytometry. Since profiling was done on bulk unsorted PBMCs, naive and antigen-experienced compartments could not be conclusively compared. Because donor CMV infection status was unknown, age-related changes in expanded clonotypes were potentially confounded. Compared with the aged group, more naive CD4+ T cells, fewer expanded clones and increased TCR diversity were shown by the long-lived group, suggesting age selection. Estimates of total diversity based on one million sequenced T cells were considered lower bounds and underestimates. As age increased, observed TCR beta diversity per million T cells dropped in a roughly linear way, and a significant reduction was already evident by age roughly 36.

The germline V gene (reference sequence) provides CDR1 LNHNV and CDR2 YYDKDF. The CDR3 has 17 amino acids, counting the end cysteine and phenylalanine. The kept DNA is CDR3 alone, 51 bases in frame from the first base. At the junction V is shortened by 0 bases and J by 2 bases, with 14 bases in between. The donors were around 39 Caucasian individuals from Russia, aged 6 to 90 years, who were systemically healthy. Each donor gave ten milliliters of peripheral blood, drawn into EDTA-treated Vacutainer tubes. Ficoll-Paque density-gradient centrifugation was used to isolate PBMCs, with at least 6 million obtained per sample. Trizol reagent was used to extract total RNA from the PBMCs, yielding at least 5 micrograms per sample. The percentages of naive CD45RAhigh/CD27high T cells were determined by flow cytometry on a PBMC aliquot from every donor. Another study also made use of these data, one on T cells of mothers and their children. As the second study states: Donors were nine systemically healthy Caucasian individuals: three mothers and their six children. cDNA synthesis consumed the entire amount of extracted RNA, loaded at approximately 1.5 ug RNA in each 15 ul reaction. In the second PCR, sample barcodes and 2-4 random nucleotides were introduced via the M1S primer. Over 8 million TCR beta CDR3 reads came from each mother, compared with around 3 million reads from each child. TCR recombination output is similarly shaped by thymic selection in related and unrelated pairs, with a minor effect exerted by inherited differences. Normalized repertoire overlap was always found to be slightly, but never significantly, higher in related mother-child pairs than in unrelated mother-child pairs. No persistent microchimeric T cell clones were found, with a detection sensitivity of roughly 100 clones per million clonotypes. The study used deep NGS to compare TCR beta repertoires of mothers and children, seeking features distinguishing related mother-child pairs from unrelated individuals. The mean age was about 37 +/- 4 years for the mothers and approximately 11 +/- 4 years for the children. Libraries were sequenced on Illumina HiSeq 2000 with 100+100 nt paired-end reads after adapter ligation with NEBNext reagents. To prevent cross-contamination, the mother and child libraries were prepared one month apart and sequenced in separate runs. Each donor had between about 450,000 and 2,200,000 distinct TCR beta clonotypes identified. Naive TCR beta clonotypes were estimated from low-frequency clonotypes matched to each donor's FACS-determined naive share, without sorting.

The TCR comes from a boy younger than 18 in good health. The V gene is TRBV15 and the J gene is TRBJ2-1, with the D gene not clear enough to name. Material for sequencing was blood. The DNA sequence is TGTGCCACCAGCAGAGATCCGGTGGGCAGTGCCTACAATGAGCAGTTCTTC. Its amino acids are CATSRDPVGSAYNEQFF.